The TCR beta chain under discussion was sequenced for a study of T cell repertoires in cytomegalovirus infection. As regards this clonotype: What it binds is unknown.

Looked up from germline, CDR1 is SGHVS and CDR2 is FNYEAQ. V was trimmed by 1 base and J by 8 bases, leaving 17 bases between them. This CDR3 has 16 amino acids. TCRdb processed the reads anew with MiXCR; each CDR3 protein has one entry. Here the sample spans about a million distinct CDR3 sequences, approximately 31% being singletons. Study-wide results and limits: Frequencies of public TCR beta families were cumulated, and this identified carriers of CMV plus the relevant HLA. Within the response measured ex vivo, HLA-C-restricted CMV-specific TCR beta clonotypes were dominant.

The V and J genes are TRBV7-6 and TRBJ1-4; D not certain. The receptor comes from a human donor in good health (CMV status not recorded). Some clones in this sample may be carry-over from other donors' samples. Source: cultured CD8+ T cells from PBMCs, taken from culture after CMV antigen stimulation. Here the CDR3 DNA reads TGTGCCAGCAGCTTAGAAATACTGGCGGGAGGGGAAAAACTGTTTTTT. This sequence encodes CASSLEILAGGEKLFF.